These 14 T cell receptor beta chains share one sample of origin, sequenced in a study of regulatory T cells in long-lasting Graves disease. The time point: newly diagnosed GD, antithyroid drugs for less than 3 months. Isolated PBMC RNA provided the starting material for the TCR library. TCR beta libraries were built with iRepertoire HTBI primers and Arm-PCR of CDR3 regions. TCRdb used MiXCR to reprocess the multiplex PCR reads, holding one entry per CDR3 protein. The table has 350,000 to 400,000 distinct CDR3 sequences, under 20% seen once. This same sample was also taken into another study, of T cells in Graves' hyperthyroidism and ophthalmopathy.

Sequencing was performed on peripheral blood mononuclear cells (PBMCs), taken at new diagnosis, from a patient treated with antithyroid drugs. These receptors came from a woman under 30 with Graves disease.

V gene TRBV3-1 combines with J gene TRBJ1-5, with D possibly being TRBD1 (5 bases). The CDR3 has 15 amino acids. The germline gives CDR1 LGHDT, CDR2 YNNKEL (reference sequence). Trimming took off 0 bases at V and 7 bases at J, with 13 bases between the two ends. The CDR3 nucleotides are TGTGCCAGCAGCCAAGATGCAGGGTTATTCCAGCCCCAGCATTTT. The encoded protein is CASSQDAGLFQPQHF.

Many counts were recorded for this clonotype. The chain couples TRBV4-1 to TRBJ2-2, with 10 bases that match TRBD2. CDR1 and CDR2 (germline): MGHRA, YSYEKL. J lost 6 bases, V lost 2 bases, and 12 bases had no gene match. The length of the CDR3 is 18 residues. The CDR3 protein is CASSQRAVSSGRAGELFF. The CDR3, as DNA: TGCGCCAGCAGCCAAAGAGCGGTGTCGAGCGGGAGGGCCGGGGAGCTGTTTTTT.

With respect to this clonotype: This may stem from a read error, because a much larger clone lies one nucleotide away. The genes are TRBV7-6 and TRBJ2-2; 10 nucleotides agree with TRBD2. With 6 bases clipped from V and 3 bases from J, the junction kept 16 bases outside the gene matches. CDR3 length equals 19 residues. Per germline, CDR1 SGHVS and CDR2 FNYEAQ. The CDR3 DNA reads TGTGCCAGCAGTCCGGGCACAGCGGGAGGGCCTAGGGACACCGGGGAGCTGTTTTTT. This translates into CASSPGTAGGPRDTGELFF.

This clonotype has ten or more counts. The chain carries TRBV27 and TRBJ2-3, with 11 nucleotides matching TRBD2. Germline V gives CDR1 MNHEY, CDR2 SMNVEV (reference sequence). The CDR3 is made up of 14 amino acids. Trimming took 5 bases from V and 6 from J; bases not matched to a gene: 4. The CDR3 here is CASSPRTSGDTQYF. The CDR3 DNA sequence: TGTGCCAGCAGTCCTCGGACTAGCGGGGATACGCAGTATTTT.

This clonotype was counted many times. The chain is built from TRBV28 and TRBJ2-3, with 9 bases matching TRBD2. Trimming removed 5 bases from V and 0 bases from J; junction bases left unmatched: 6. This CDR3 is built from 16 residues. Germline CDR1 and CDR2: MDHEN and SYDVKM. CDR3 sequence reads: CASSLTSGASTDTQYF. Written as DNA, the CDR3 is TGTGCCAGCAGTCTGACTAGCGGTGCTAGCACAGATACGCAGTATTTT.

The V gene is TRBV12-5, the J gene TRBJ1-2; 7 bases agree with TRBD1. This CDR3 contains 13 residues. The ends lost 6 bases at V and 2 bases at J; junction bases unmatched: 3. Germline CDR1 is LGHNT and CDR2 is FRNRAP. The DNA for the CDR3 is TGTGCTAGTGGCCCGGACAGGAACTATGGCTACACCTTC. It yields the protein CASGPDRNYGYTF.

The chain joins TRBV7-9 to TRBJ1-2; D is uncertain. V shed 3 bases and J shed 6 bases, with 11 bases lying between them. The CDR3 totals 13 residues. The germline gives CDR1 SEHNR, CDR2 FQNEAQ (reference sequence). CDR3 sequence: CASSLLGGDGYTF. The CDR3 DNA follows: TGTGCCAGCAGCTTGTTGGGTGGGGATGGCTACACCTTC.

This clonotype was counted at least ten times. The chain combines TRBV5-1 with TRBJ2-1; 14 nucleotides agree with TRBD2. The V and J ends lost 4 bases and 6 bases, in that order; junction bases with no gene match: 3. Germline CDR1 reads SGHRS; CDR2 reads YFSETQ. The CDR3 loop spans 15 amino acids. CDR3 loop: CASSQGLAGVNEQFF. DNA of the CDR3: TGCGCCAGCAGCCAGGGACTAGCGGGAGTCAATGAGCAGTTCTTC.

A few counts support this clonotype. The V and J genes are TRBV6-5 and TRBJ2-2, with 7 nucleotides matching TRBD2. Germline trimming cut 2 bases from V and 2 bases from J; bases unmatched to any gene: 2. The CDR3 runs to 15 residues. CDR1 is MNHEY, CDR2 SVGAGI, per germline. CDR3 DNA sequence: TGTGCCAGCAGTTACGGGAGGGACAACACCGGGGAGCTGTTTTTT. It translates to CASSYGRDNTGELFF.

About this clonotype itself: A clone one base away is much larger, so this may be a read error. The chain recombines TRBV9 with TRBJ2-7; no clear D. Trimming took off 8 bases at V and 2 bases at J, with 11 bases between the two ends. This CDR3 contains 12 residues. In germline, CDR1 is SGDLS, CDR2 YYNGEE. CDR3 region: CASGQTAYEQYF. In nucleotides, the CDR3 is TGTGCCAGTGGTCAGACTGCCTACGAGCAGTACTTC.

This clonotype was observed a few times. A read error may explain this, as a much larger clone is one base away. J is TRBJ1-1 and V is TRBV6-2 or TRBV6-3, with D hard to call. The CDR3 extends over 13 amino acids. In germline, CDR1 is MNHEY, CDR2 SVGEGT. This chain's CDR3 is CASSQDENTKAFF. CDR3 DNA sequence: TGTGCCAGCAGTCAGGACGAAAACACTAAAGCTTTCTTT.

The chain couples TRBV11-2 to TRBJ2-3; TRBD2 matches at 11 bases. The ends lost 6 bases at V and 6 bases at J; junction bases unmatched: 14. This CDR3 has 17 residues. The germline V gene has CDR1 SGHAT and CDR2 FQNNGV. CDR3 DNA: TGTGCCAGCAGGGGCGGGACTAGCGGCTCGAGGAGCGATACGCAGTATTTT. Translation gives CASRGGTSGSRSDTQYF. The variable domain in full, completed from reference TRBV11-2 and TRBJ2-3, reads EAGVAQSPRYKIIEKRQSVAFWCNPISGHATLYWYQQILGQGPKLLIQFQNNGVVDDSQLPKDRFSAERLKGVDSTLKIQPAKLEDSAVYLCASRGGTSGSRSDTQYFGPGTRLTVL.

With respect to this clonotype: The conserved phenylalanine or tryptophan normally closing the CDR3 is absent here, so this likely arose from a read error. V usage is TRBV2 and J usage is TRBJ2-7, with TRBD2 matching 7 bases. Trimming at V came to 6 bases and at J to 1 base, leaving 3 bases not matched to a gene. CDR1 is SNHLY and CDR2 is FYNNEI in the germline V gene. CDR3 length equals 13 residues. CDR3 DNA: TGTGCCAGCAGGGGGGGGGGTTCCTACGAGCAGTACCTC. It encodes CASRGGGSYEQYL.

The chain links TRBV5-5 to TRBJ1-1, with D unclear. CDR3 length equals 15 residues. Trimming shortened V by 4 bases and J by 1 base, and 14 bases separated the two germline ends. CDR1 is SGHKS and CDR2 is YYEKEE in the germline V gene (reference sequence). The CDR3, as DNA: TGTGCCAGCAGCCACAAACAAGGAGAGAACACTGAAGCTTTCTTT. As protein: CASSHKQGENTEAFF.